This T cell receptor (beta chain) was recovered during a study of blood T cell repertoires in COVID-19 (TCRdb year 2020). For the wider study: Samples covering the acute and convalescent phases of COVID-19 were provided by collaborators in the United States, Italy and Spain. The material from the prospective study consisted of cDNA or gDNA derived from T cells, B-cell-depleted T cells, or PBMCs. Subjects who had been exposed to COVID-19, were actively infected with it, or had recovered from it provided the deeply sampled blood TCRbeta repertoires that made up the dataset. The repertoires were released in a freely available public database meant as a resource for research on the immune response to SARS-CoV-2. Samples were obtained from the ongoing ImmuneRACE study (first 160 participants) and from about 1,300 subjects provided by 6 global collaborators. A de-identified subject ID, COVID-19 status, age in years and sex were almost always included in the sample metadata. Where HLA class I and class II types were available, the types were taken from metadata supplied by the sample provider, not from assay-based typing.

Paper-wide results and their limitations: Clinical and demographic metadata were provided uncurated, with the amount varying by source and participant.

At one collaborating source in Seattle, patients were enrolled during active infection and were followed longitudinally through the course of disease. Each collaborating institution followed its own protocols to collect whole blood in K2EDTA tubes. For TCRbeta analysis, collaborators shipped samples in one of three forms: frozen whole blood, isolated PBMCs, or DNA extracted from either of those sample types. The immunoSEQ Assay, a bias-controlled multiplex PCR, was used to amplify TCRbeta CDR3 regions from genomic DNA. Per the authors' processing: The number of nucleated cells in each sample was estimated by amplification of reference gene primers within the assay. Sequence reads were collapsed and filtered to measure the absolute abundance of every unique TCRbeta CDR3 rearrangement. For each sample, productive Simpson clonality was calculated as the square root of Simpson's diversity index across productive rearrangements. The source is immuneACCESS, and TCRdb retained only in-frame sequences with V and J called. Part of the clones is not carried over; for the studies checked, unresolved V genes explain less than half of this, and the remainder is unexplained. Clone size and the V and J calls come from that table; the DNA yielded D and trimming. Recorded for this sample are over 250,000 clones; approximately 90% of them occurred a single time. 5.5% to 8% of the sample comes from the top ten.

Looking up the germline V gene (reference sequence) yields CDR1 GTSNPN and CDR2 SVGIG. Trimming takes 5 bases off V and 1 base off J; junction bases not matched to a gene: 3. There are 14 amino acids in the CDR3, from cysteine to phenylalanine inclusive. Only the CDR3 DNA is retained, 42 bases long and in frame from the first base. Remarks on this clone: Its antigen is still unknown. Per-base qualities were not stored, and no clone one base away is much larger.

This receptor was identified in a woman between 45 and 60 years old with COVID-19, enrolled during active disease. Recombination joined TRBV30 with TRBJ2-7, with 12 junctional bases fitting TRBD2. Sequences were obtained from peripheral blood. This receptor has the CDR3 CAWELAGGSYEQYF. In nucleotide form, the sequence is TGTGCCTGGGAACTAGCGGGAGGTTCCTACGAGCAGTACTTC.